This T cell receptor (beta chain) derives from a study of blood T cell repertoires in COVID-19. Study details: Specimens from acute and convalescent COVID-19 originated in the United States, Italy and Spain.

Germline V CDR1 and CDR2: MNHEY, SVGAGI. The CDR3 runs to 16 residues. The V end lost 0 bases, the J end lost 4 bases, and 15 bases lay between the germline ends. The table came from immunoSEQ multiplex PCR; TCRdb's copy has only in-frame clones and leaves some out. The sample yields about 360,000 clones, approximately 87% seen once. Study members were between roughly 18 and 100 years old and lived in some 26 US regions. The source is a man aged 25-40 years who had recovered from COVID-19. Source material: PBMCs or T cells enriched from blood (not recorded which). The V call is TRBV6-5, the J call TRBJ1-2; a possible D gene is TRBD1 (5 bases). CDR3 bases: TGTGCCAGCAGTTACTCGCCGCTGACAGACCCCTATGGCTACACCTTC. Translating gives CASSYSPLTDPYGYTF.